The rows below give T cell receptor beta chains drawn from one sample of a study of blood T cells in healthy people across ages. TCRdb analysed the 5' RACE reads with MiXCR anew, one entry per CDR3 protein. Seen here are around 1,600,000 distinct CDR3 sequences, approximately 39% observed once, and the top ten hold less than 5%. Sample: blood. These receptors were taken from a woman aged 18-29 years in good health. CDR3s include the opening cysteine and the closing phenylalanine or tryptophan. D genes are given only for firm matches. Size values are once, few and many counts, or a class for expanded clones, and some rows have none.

CDR3: CASSVGTNYGYIF
DNA: TGTGCCAGCAGCGTAGGGACCAACTATGGCTACATCTTC
J: TRBJ1-2
size: NA
D: NA
V: TRBV9

CDR3: CSVDALTTSTEAFF
DNA: TGCAGCGTTGACGCCCTAACCACGAGCACTGAAGCTTTCTTT
J: TRBJ1-1
size: NA
D: NA
V: TRBV29-1

CDR3: CASSSFELGVAGYNEQFF
DNA: TGTGCCAGCAGCTCCTTCGAATTAGGAGTTGCTGGGTACAATGAGCAGTTCTTC
J: TRBJ2-1
size: NA
D: NA
V: TRBV7-2

CDR3: CASNNRGGYSNQPQHF
DNA: TGTGCCAGCAATAACAGGGGAGGTTATAGCAATCAGCCCCAGCATTTT
J: TRBJ1-5
size: few
D: TRBD1
V: TRBV6-6

CDR3: CSAQAISVPSGGLETQYF
DNA: TGCAGTGCCCAAGCCATCAGCGTCCCTAGCGGGGGTCTGGAGACCCAGTACTTC
J: TRBJ2-5
size: once
D: TRBD2
V: TRBV20-1

CDR3: CASSYRQRGYEQYF
DNA: TGTGCCAGCAGTTACAGACAGCGAGGGTACGAGCAGTACTTC
J: TRBJ2-7
size: few
D: NA
V: TRBV6-5

CDR3: CASNPGGNTEAFF
DNA: TGTGCCAGCAACCCAGGGGGGAACACTGAAGCTTTCTTT
J: TRBJ1-1
size: NA
D: TRBD1
V: TRBV12-3/TRBV12-4

CDR3: CSARTSGSLDEQFF
DNA: TGCAGTGCTAGGACCAGCGGGAGTCTTGATGAGCAGTTCTTC
J: TRBJ2-1
size: NA
D: TRBD2
V: TRBV20-1

CDR3: CASSKAERVRGPKDSSGANVLTF
DNA: TGTGCCAGCAGCAAAGCCGAAAGGGTGCGGGGCCCGAAGGACTCCTCTGGGGCCAACGTCCTGACTTTC
J: TRBJ2-6
size: few
D: NA
V: TRBV21-1

CDR3: CSVAGEGLYGYTF
DNA: TGCAGTGTAGCCGGCGAGGGACTCTATGGCTACACCTTC
J: TRBJ1-2
size: few
D: NA
V: TRBV20-1

CDR3: CASSPSPGPGQYEQYF
DNA: TGTGCCAGCAGTCCATCCCCAGGGCCAGGGCAGTACGAGCAGTACTTC
J: TRBJ2-7
size: NA
D: NA
V: TRBV28

CDR3: CSAPTSGRPYEQYF
DNA: TGCAGTGCCCCAACTAGCGGGAGACCCTACGAGCAGTACTTC
J: TRBJ2-7
size: few
D: TRBD2
V: TRBV20-1

CDR3: CASSASRENTEAFF
DNA: TGTGCCAGCAGCGCTAGTAGGGAGAACACTGAAGCTTTCTTT
J: TRBJ1-1
size: NA
D: NA
V: TRBV7-2

CDR3: CASSQDLDRTNYGYTF
DNA: TGCGCCAGCAGCCAAGATTTGGACAGAACCAACTATGGCTACACCTTC
J: TRBJ1-2
size: few
D: NA
V: TRBV4-3

CDR3: CASKRGQGSTDTQYF
DNA: TGTGCCAGCAAAAGGGGACAGGGCTCCACAGATACGCAGTATTTT
J: TRBJ2-3
size: few
D: TRBD1
V: TRBV12-3/TRBV12-4

CDR3: CSANYRGSYGYTF
DNA: TGCAGTGCAAACTACAGGGGAAGCTATGGCTACACCTTC
J: TRBJ1-2
size: few
D: TRBD1
V: TRBV20-1

CDR3: CADSLVAAREQFF
DNA: TGTGCCGACAGCTTAGTGGCGGCCAGAGAGCAGTTCTTC
J: TRBJ2-1
size: NA
D: NA
V: TRBV7-9

CDR3: CASSQGRETQFF
DNA: TGCGCCAGCAGCCAAGGCCGAGAGACCCAGTTCTTC
J: TRBJ2-1
size: NA
D: NA
V: TRBV4-1

CDR3: CAYGDLAGDEQYF
DNA: TGTGCCTATGGAGACCTAGCGGGAGACGAGCAGTACTTC
J: TRBJ2-7
size: NA
D: TRBD2
V: TRBV10-3

CDR3: CSVKDRDNSPLHF
DNA: TGCAGCGTCAAGGACAGGGACAATTCACCCCTCCACTTT
J: TRBJ1-6
size: NA
D: TRBD1
V: TRBV29-1

CDR3: CASSQSPRRGPYSNQPQHF
DNA: TGCGCCAGCAGCCAAAGCCCACGGCGGGGGCCTTATAGCAATCAGCCCCAGCATTTT
J: TRBJ1-5
size: NA
D: NA
V: TRBV4-1

CDR3: CSAARARVNYIDEQFF
DNA: TGCAGTGCGGCTCGGGCTAGGGTCAACTATATCGATGAGCAGTTCTTC
J: TRBJ2-1
size: few
D: NA
V: TRBV20-1

CDR3: CASRPGQATGYTF
DNA: TGTGCCAGCAGACCGGGACAGGCAACTGGCTACACCTTC
J: TRBJ1-2
size: NA
D: TRBD1
V: TRBV12-3/TRBV12-4

CDR3: CASSSRGTGRYGYTF
DNA: TGTGCCAGCAGTTCCCGCGGGACAGGGAGGTATGGCTACACCTTC
J: TRBJ1-2
size: NA
D: TRBD1
V: TRBV27

CDR3: CASSQDLTGSTDTQYF
DNA: TGTGCCAGCAGCCAAGATTTAACGGGGAGCACAGATACGCAGTATTTT
J: TRBJ2-3
size: NA
D: NA
V: TRBV3-1

CDR3: CASSLGYYRGGRRPNTDTQYF
DNA: TGTGCCAGCAGCTTAGGTTATTACCGCGGGGGACGAAGGCCCAACACAGATACGCAGTATTTT
J: TRBJ2-3
size: few
D: TRBD2
V: TRBV11-3

CDR3: CASSYSAGTQYF
DNA: TGTGCCAGCAGTTACTCCGCGGGTACTCAGTACTTC
J: TRBJ2-5
size: NA
D: NA
V: TRBV6-2/TRBV6-3

CDR3: CASSWVGYNEQFF
DNA: TGTGCCAGCAGCTGGGTAGGGTACAATGAGCAGTTCTTC
J: TRBJ2-1
size: NA
D: NA
V: TRBV7-9

CDR3: CASSFTGVVNEQYF
DNA: TGTGCCAGCAGTTTCACTGGAGTTGTGAATGAGCAGTACTTC
J: TRBJ2-7
size: NA
D: NA
V: TRBV28

CDR3: CASSLSDPFTKQYF
DNA: TGTGCCAGCAGTTTGAGCGACCCGTTTACGAAGCAGTACTTC
J: TRBJ2-7
size: once
D: NA
V: TRBV12-3/TRBV12-4

CDR3: CASSAGRGGDGYTF
DNA: TGCGCCAGCAGCGCGGGACGAGGAGGTGATGGCTACACCTTC
J: TRBJ1-2
size: NA
D: NA
V: TRBV5-1

CDR3: CASSLAQGKKTQYF
DNA: TGTGCCAGCAGCTTAGCCCAGGGGAAGAAGACCCAGTACTTC
J: TRBJ2-5
size: NA
D: NA
V: TRBV7-9

CDR3: CSAIRGLRTDTQYF
DNA: TGCAGTGCTATCCGAGGACTGCGCACAGATACGCAGTATTTT
J: TRBJ2-3
size: few
D: NA
V: TRBV20-1

CDR3: CSARDPRGPIHHEQYF
DNA: TGCAGTGCTAGGGACCCTAGGGGGCCAATTCACCACGAGCAGTACTTC
J: TRBJ2-7
size: few
D: TRBD1
V: TRBV20-1

CDR3: CASTLQGAITDTQYF
DNA: TGTGCCAGCACCCTACAGGGGGCGATTACAGATACGCAGTATTTT
J: TRBJ2-3
size: NA
D: TRBD1
V: TRBV18

CDR3: CASSLGSGVGETQYF
DNA: TGTGCCAGCAGTTTAGGCTCAGGGGTAGGGGAGACCCAGTACTTC
J: TRBJ2-5
size: NA
D: NA
V: TRBV12-3/TRBV12-4

CDR3: CASSPSSGGGYTF
DNA: TGTGCCAGCAGCCCCAGTAGCGGTGGGGGCTACACCTTC
J: TRBJ1-2
size: few
D: NA
V: TRBV5-6

CDR3: CASIGRVSGDQPQHF
DNA: TGTGCCAGCATCGGCAGGGTGTCAGGAGATCAGCCCCAGCATTTT
J: TRBJ1-5
size: NA
D: NA
V: TRBV6-1

CDR3: CSVDGPSSTDTQYF
DNA: TGCAGCGTTGATGGTCCGTCTAGCACAGATACGCAGTATTTT
J: TRBJ2-3
size: NA
D: NA
V: TRBV29-1

CDR3: CAVSEYYEQYF
DNA: TGTGCCGTCAGTGAGTATTATGAGCAGTACTTC
J: TRBJ2-7
size: NA
D: NA
V: TRBV10-3

CDR3: CASSLVGTSGMYNEQYF
DNA: TGTGCCAGCAGCTTAGTAGGGACTAGCGGAATGTACAATGAGCAGTACTTC
J: TRBJ2-5
size: NA
D: TRBD2
V: TRBV7-2

CDR3: CASSLPTWTSAAYEQYF
DNA: TGTGCCAGCAGCTTACCCACTTGGACTAGCGCCGCCTACGAGCAGTACTTC
J: TRBJ2-7
size: NA
D: TRBD2
V: TRBV7-8

CDR3: CASSLALGQQETQYF
DNA: TGTGCCAGCAGCTTAGCGCTGGGACAGCAAGAGACCCAGTACTTC
J: TRBJ2-5
size: NA
D: TRBD1
V: TRBV7-2

CDR3: CVSSLTGTGDDNEQFF
DNA: TGTGTCAGCAGCCTTACCGGGACAGGGGATGACAATGAGCAGTTCTTC
J: TRBJ2-1
size: NA
D: TRBD1
V: TRBV9

CDR3: CASSSSAGYEQYF
DNA: TGTGCCAGCAGCTCAAGCGCCGGCTACGAGCAGTACTTC
J: TRBJ2-7
size: NA
D: NA
V: TRBV7-3

CDR3: CASSPRDVYGYTF
DNA: TGTGCCAGCAGTCCCCGGGACGTCTATGGCTACACCTTC
J: TRBJ1-2
size: NA
D: NA
V: TRBV6-2/TRBV6-3

CDR3: CASSLSQRSGYTF
DNA: TGCGCCAGCAGCCTATCACAACGGTCCGGCTACACCTTC
J: TRBJ1-2
size: many
D: NA
V: TRBV5-1

CDR3: CSVGQTNGYTF
DNA: TGCAGCGTTGGACAGACGAATGGCTACACCTTC
J: TRBJ1-2
size: few
D: NA
V: TRBV29-1